The 9 T cell receptor beta chains reported below all come from one sample, sequenced in a study of T cell repertoires in MIS-A myocarditis. Method: immunoSEQ multiplex PCR; TCRdb's copy keeps in-frame clones and lacks some. The table includes about 16,000 clones, just under 75% detected once. The material sequenced was left ventricle heart tissue obtained at autopsy. The receptors were gathered from a man aged 18 to 29 with fulminant myocarditis from multisystem inflammatory syndrome in adults (MIS-A) after COVID-19.

This chain uses TRBV2 with TRBJ1-4, with unresolved D. The germline gives CDR1 SNHLY, CDR2 FYNNEI. The CDR3 has 13 amino acids. Trimming removed 1 base at V and 11 bases at J, with 11 bases between. CDR3 bases: TGTGCCAGCAGTGAAGGGCTCCCAAATAAACTGTTTTTT. Translating it yields CASSEGLPNKLFF.

This CDR3 reads CASSFGTTLDNEQFF. The CDR3 nucleotides read TGTGCCAGCAGTTTCGGGACTACTTTAGACAATGAGCAGTTCTTC. J is TRBJ2-1 and V is TRBV28; 7 bases agree with TRBD2. This CDR3 contains 15 residues. With 3 bases clipped from V and 5 bases from J, the junction kept 7 bases outside the gene matches. The germline V gene encodes CDR1 MDHEN and CDR2 SYDVKM.

The chain recombines TRBV15 with TRBJ1-5, with 10 bases fitting TRBD1. This CDR3 comprises 16 residues. With 1 base clipped from V and 3 bases from J, the junction kept 3 bases outside the gene matches. The germline gives CDR1 LNHNV, CDR2 YYDKDF (reference sequence). The CDR3 protein is CATSRGTGGLNQPQHF. The CDR3 nucleotides are TGTGCCACCAGCAGAGGGACAGGGGGGCTCAATCAGCCCCAGCATTTT. The full variable domain, rest sourced from reference TRBV15 and TRBJ1-5, is DAMVIQNPRYQVTQFGKPVTLSCSQTLNHNVMYWYQQKSSQAPKLLFHYYDKDFNNEADTPDNFQSRRPNTSFCFLDIRSPGLGDTAMYLCATSRGTGGLNQPQHFGDGTRLSIL.

This clone was found a few times. CDR3 nucleotides: TGTGCCAGCAGTGAATCGGGATACGAGCAGTACTTC. Its protein product is CASSESGYEQYF. This chain links TRBV2 with TRBJ2-7, with D perhaps TRBD2 (5 bases). V was shortened by 2 bases and J by 4 bases, with 6 bases between the two germline ends. This CDR3 contains 12 residues. CDR1 is SNHLY, CDR2 FYNNEI, per germline.

This rearrangement joins TRBV25-1 to TRBJ1-6; D gene unclear. Germline values: CDR1 MGHDK, CDR2 SYGVNS. V was trimmed by 1 base and J by 8 bases, leaving 9 bases between them. There are 14 residues in the CDR3. CDR3 DNA sequence: TGTGCCAGCAGTGAATTGGAGGGAGATTCACCCCTCCACTTT. This gives the protein CASSELEGDSPLHF.

V gene TRBV2 combines with J gene TRBJ2-3; D is perhaps TRBD2 (6 bases). Germline CDR1 SNHLY, CDR2 FYNNEI. The CDR3 runs to 14 residues. The V gene lost 3 bases and the J gene lost 3 bases, with 10 bases spanning the gap. Here the CDR3 reads CASSDGGGTDTQYF. CDR3 sequence (DNA): TGTGCCAGCAGTGACGGGGGTGGGACAGATACGCAGTATTTT.

The count of this clone is one. This chain connects TRBV30 to TRBJ2-4; 12 nucleotides agree with TRBD2. V trimming: 5 bases; J trimming: 12 bases; junction bases outside the gene matches: 8. Per the germline V gene, CDR1 is GTSNPN and CDR2 is SVGIG (reference sequence). This CDR3 comprises 13 residues. Here the CDR3 reads CAWEGLAGQSQYF. The CDR3 DNA sequence: TGTGCCTGGGAAGGACTAGCGGGACAGTCTCAGTACTTC.

V and J are TRBV10-3 and TRBJ1-1, with unresolved D. In germline, CDR1 is ENHRY, CDR2 SYGVKD. V was clipped by 3 bases and J by 8 bases, with 13 bases between them. The CDR3 has 13 residues. As DNA, the CDR3 is TGTGCCATCAGTGACGGGGTAGTGGCAGAAGCTTTCTTT. It yields the protein CAISDGVVAEAFF.

The chain uses TRBV6-1 and TRBJ1-5; weak D call: TRBD1 (5 bases). CDR1 and CDR2 (germline): MNHNS, SASEGT. V lost 3 bases, J lost 0 bases, and 12 bases lay in between. This CDR3 has 16 amino acids. CDR3 sequence (DNA): TGTGCCAGCAGTGAGGGGGAGCCCCATAGCAATCAGCCCCAGCATTTT. Protein: CASSEGEPHSNQPQHF.